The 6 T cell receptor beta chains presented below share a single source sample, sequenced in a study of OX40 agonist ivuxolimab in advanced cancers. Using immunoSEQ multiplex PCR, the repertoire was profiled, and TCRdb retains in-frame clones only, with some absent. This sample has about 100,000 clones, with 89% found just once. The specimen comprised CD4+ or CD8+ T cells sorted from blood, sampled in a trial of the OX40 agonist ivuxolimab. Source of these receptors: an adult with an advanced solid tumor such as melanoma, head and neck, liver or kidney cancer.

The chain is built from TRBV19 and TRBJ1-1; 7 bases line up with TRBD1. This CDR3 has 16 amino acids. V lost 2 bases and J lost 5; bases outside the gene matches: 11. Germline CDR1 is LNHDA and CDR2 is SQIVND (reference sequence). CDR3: CASSIRGNRGRTEAFF. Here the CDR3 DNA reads TGTGCCAGTAGTATAAGGGGGAACAGGGGAAGGACTGAAGCTTTCTTT. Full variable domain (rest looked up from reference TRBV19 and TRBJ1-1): DGGITQSPKYLFRKEGQNVTLSCEQNLNHDAMYWYRQDPGQGLRLIYYSQIVNDFQKGDIAEGYSVSREKKESFPLTVTSAQKNPTAFYLCASSIRGNRGRTEAFFGQGTRLTVV.

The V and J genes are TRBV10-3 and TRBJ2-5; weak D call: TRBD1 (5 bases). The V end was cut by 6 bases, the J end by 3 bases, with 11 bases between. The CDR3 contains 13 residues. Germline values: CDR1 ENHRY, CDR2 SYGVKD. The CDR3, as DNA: TGTGCCATCAGGACGACAGAGGAAGAGACCCAGTACTTC. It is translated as CAIRTTEEETQYF.

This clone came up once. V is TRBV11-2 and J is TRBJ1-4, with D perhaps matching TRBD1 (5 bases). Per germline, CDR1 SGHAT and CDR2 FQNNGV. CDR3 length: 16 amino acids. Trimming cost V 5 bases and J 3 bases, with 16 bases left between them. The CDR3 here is CASSLGLQGPNEKLFF. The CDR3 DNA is TGTGCCAGCAGCCTAGGGTTGCAGGGCCCTAATGAAAAACTGTTTTTT.

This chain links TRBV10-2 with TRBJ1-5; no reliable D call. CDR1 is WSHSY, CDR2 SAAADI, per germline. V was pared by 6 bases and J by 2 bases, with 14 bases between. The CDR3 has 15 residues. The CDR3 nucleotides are TGCGCCAGCAGGAACCACGAACTGGGCAATCAGCCCCAGCATTTT. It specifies CASRNHELGNQPQHF.

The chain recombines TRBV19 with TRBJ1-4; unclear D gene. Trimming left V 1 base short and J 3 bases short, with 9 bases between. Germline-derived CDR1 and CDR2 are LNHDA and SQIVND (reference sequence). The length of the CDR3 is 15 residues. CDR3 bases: TGTGCCAGTAGTATAGGTGACGCTTCTAATGAAAAACTGTTTTTT. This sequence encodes CASSIGDASNEKLFF.

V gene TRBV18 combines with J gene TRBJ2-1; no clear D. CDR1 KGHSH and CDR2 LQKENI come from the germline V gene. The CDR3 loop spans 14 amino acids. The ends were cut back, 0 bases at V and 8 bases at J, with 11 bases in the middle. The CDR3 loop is CASSPPSRVHEQFF. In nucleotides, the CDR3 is TGTGCCAGCTCACCACCCTCCCGGGTTCATGAGCAGTTCTTC.